The 2 T cell receptor beta chains in this list originate from one sample, sequenced in a study of shared clonotypes between healthy human individuals. TCRdb's copy holds only in-frame clones and misses some; the assay was immunoSEQ multiplex PCR. The table includes 2 million to 2.5 million clones, about 94% detected once. The sequenced material came from naive CD4+ T cells sorted from blood. Subset indicated: CD45RA+ positively selected. All receptors come from a man aged 18-30 years in good health.

The chain uses TRBV11-2 and TRBJ2-5, with 7 bases that match TRBD1. Trimming removed 7 bases from V and 2 bases from J; junction bases left unmatched: 7. Looked up from germline, CDR1 is SGHAT and CDR2 is FQNNGV. This CDR3 comprises 14 residues. The DNA for the CDR3 is TGTGCCAGCACCCTGACAGGGCGACAAGAGACCCAGTACTTC. Its protein is CASTLTGRQETQYF.

DNA for the CDR3: TGTGCCAGCAGCTTAGGACTAGCGGACCGCCCGTACTTC. This translates into CASSLGLADRPYF. This rearrangement joins TRBV5-4 to TRBJ2-5, with 10 bases that match TRBD2. The CDR3 runs to 13 residues. Per germline, CDR1 SGHNT and CDR2 YYREEE (reference sequence). Germline trimming cut 2 bases from V and 13 bases from J; bases unmatched to any gene: 8.